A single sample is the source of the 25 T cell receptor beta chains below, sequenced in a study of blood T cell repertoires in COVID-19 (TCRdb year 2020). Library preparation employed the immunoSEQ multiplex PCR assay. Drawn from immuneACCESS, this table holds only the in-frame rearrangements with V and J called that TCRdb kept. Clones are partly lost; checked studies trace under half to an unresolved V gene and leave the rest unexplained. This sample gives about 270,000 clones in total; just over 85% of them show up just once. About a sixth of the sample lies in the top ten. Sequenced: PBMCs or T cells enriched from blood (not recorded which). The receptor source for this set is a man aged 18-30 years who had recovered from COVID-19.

The chain's CDR3 is CAWGRGATDTQYF. CDR3 DNA sequence: TGTGCCTGGGGCAGGGGGGCTACAGATACGCAGTATTTT. The chain uses TRBV30 and TRBJ2-3; D may be TRBD1 (7 bases). The V gene's germline CDR1 is GTSNPN and CDR2 SVGIG (reference sequence). This CDR3 contains 13 residues. The V end was cut by 5 bases, the J end by 3 bases, with 12 bases between.

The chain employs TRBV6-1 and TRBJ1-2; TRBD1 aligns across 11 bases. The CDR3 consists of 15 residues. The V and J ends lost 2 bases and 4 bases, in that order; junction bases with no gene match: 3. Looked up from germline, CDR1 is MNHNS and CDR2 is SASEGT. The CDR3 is CASSEPGTGGYGYTF. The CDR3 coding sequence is TGTGCCAGCAGTGAACCTGGGACAGGGGGCTATGGCTACACCTTC.

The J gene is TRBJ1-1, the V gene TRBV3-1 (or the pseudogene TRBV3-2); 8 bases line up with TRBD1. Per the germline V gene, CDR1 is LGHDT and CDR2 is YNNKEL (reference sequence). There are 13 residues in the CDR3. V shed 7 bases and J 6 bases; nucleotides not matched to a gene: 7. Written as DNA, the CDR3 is TGTGCCAGCACCCTACAGGGGGGCGCTGAAGCTTTCTTT. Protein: CASTLQGGAEAFF.

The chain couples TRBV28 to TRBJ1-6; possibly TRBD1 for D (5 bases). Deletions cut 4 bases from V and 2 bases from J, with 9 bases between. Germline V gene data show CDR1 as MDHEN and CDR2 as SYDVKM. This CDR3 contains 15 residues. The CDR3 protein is CASSSRGPYNSPLHF. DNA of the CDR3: TGTGCCAGCAGTTCAAGGGGCCCCTATAATTCACCCCTCCACTTT.

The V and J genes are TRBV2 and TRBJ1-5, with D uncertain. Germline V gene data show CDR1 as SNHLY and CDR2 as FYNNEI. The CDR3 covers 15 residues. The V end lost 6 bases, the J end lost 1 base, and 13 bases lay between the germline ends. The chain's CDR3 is CASRAGKRSNQPQHF. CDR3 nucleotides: TGTGCCAGCAGAGCCGGGAAGAGGAGCAATCAGCCCCAGCATTTT.

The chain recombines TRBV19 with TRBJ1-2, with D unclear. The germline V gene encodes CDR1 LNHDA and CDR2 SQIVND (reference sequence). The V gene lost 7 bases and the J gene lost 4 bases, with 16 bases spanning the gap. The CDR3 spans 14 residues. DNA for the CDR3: TGTGCCAGTAAGACGGGAGGACGGTTCTATGGCTACACCTTC. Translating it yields CASKTGGRFYGYTF.

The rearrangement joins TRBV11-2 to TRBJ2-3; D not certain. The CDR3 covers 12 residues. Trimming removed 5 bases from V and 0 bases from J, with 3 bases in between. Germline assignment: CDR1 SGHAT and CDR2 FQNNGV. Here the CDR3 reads CASSASTDTQYF. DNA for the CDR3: TGTGCCAGCAGCGCGAGCACAGATACGCAGTATTTT.

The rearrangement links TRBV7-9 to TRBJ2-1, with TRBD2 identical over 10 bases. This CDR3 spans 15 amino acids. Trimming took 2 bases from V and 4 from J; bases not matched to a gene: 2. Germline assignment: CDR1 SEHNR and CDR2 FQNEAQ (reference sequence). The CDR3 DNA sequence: TGTGCCAGCAGCTTATCTAGCGGGAGTTACAATGAGCAGTTCTTC. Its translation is CASSLSSGSYNEQFF.

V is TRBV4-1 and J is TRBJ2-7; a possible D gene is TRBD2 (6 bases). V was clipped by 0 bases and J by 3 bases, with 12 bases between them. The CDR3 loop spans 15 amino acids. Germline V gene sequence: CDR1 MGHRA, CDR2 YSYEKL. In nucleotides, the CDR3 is TGCGCCAGCAGCCAAGAAGTTGACGGGAGCTACGAGCAGTACTTC. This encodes CASSQEVDGSYEQYF.

The CDR3, as DNA: TGTGCCAGCAGTTCCTTCTATAGGACAGGGTTCTACGAGCAGTACTTC. Translated: CASSSFYRTGFYEQYF. V and J are TRBV6-5 and TRBJ2-7; 8 nucleotides line up with TRBD1. The V and J ends lost 4 bases and 3 bases, in that order; junction bases with no gene match: 11. This CDR3 has 16 amino acids. Germline-derived CDR1 and CDR2 are MNHEY and SVGAGI.

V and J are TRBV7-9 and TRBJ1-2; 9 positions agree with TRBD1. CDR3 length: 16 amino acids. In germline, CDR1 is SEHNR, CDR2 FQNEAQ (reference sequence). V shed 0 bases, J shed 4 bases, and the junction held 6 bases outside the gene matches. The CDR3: CASSLALRTGVYGYTF. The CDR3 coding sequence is TGTGCCAGCAGCTTAGCGCTAAGGACAGGGGTCTATGGCTACACCTTC.

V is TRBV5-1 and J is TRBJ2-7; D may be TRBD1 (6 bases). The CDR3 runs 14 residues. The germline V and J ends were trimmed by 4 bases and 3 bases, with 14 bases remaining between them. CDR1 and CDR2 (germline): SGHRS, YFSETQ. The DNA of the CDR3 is TGCGCCAGCAGCCCCGGGACACCGAACTACGAGCAGTACTTC. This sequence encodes CASSPGTPNYEQYF.

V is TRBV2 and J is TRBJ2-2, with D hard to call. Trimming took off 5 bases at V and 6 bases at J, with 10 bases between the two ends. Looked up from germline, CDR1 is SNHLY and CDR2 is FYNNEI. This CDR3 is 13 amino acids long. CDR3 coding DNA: TGTGCCAGCAGTCCCACTCCGGCCGGGGAGCTGTTTTTT. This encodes CASSPTPAGELFF.

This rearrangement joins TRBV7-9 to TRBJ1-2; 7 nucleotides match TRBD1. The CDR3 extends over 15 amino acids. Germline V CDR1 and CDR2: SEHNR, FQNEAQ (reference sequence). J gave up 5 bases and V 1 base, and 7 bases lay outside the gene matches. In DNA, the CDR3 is TGTGCCAGCAGCTTAGGAGAGGGGGCGGATTATGGCTACACCTTC. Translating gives CASSLGEGADYGYTF.

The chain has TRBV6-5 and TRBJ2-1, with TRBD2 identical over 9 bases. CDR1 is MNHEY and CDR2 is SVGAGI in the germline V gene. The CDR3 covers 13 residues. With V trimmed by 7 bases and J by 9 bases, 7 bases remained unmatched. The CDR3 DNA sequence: TGTGCCAGCACTCCCGGAGCGGGAGGTGAGCAGTTCTTC. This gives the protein CASTPGAGGEQFF.

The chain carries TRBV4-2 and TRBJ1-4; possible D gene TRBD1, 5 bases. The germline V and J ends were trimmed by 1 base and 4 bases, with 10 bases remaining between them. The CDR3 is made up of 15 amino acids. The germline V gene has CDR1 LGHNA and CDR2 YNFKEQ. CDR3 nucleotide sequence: TGTGCCAGCAGCCAAGGTGGGGCAAGTAATGAAAAACTGTTTTTT. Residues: CASSQGGASNEKLFF.

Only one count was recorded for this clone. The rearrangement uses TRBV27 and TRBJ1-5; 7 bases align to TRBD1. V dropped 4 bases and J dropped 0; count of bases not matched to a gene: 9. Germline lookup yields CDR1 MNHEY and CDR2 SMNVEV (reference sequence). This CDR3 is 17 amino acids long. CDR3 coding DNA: TGTGCCAGCAGTTCCAGAGACAGGGCCTATAGCAATCAGCCCCAGCATTTT. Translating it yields CASSSRDRAYSNQPQHF.

DNA of the CDR3: TGTGCCAGCAGCTTAGGGACAGCCGCCTACGAGCAGTACTTC. Residues: CASSLGTAAYEQYF. The chain has TRBV7-8 and TRBJ2-7, with D possibly matching TRBD1 (6 bases). V was pared by 1 base and J by 2 bases, with 9 bases between. Germline CDR1 is SGHVS and CDR2 is FQNEAQ. This CDR3 spans 14 amino acids.

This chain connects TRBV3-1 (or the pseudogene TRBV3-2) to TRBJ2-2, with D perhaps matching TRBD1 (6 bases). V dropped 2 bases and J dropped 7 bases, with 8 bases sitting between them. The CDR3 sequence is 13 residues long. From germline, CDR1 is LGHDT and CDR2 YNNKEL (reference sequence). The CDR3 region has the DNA TGTGCCAGCAGCCAAACAGGGAGCGGGGAGCTGTTTTTT. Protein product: CASSQTGSGELFF.

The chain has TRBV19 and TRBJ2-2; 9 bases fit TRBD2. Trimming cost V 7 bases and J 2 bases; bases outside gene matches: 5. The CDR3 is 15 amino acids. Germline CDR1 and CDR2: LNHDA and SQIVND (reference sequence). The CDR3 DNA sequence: TGTGCCAGTACCCGCGGGGGGGCAAACACCGGGGAGCTGTTTTTT. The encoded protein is CASTRGGANTGELFF.

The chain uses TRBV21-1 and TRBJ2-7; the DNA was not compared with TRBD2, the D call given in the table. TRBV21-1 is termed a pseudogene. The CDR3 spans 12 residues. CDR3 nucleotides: TGTGCCAGCAGCGATCGAAGAGGCGAGCAGTACTTC. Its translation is CASSDRRGEQYF.

The CDR3 sequence: CASSPLFTDTQYF. CDR3 coding DNA: TGTGCCAGCAGCCCACTTTTTACGGATACGCAGTATTTT. This rearrangement joins TRBV12-3 or TRBV12-4 to TRBJ2-3; D gene uncertain. The length of the CDR3 is 13 residues. Trimming removed 6 bases at V and 6 bases at J, with 13 bases between.

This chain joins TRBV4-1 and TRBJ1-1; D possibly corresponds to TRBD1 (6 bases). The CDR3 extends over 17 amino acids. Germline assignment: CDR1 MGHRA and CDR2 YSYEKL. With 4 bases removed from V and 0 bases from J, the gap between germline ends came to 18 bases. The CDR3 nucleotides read TGCGCCAGCAGCCCCCCGGGCAGGGGCCGGATGAACACTGAAGCTTTCTTT. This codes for CASSPPGRGRMNTEAFF.

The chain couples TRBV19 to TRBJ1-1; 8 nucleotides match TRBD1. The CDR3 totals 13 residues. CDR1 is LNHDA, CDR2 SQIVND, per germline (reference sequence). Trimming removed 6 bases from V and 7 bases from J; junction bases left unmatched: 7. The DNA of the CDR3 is TGTGCCAGTAGGCCGGACAGGGCCGGTGAAGCTTTCTTT. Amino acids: CASRPDRAGEAFF.

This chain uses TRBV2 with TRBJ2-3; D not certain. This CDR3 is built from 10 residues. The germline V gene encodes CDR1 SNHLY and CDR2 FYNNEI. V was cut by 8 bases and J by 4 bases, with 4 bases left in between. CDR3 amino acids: CASQADTQYF. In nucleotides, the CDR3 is TGTGCCAGCCAGGCAGATACGCAGTATTTT.